This is a list of T cell receptor beta chains from one sample in a study of OX40 agonist ivuxolimab in advanced cancers. The repertoire was sequenced with immunoSEQ multiplex PCR; TCRdb's copy has only in-frame clones and lacks some. The sample lists roughly 80,000 clones, about 86% occurring once. The sequencing used CD4+ or CD8+ T cells sorted from blood, collected in a trial of the OX40 agonist ivuxolimab. These receptors were collected from an adult with an advanced solid tumor such as melanoma, head and neck, liver or kidney cancer. Both conserved end residues are part of each CDR3. A D gene is named only where the DNA matches it firmly. Only part of the rows carry a size: once, few, many, or a class if the clone is expanded.

TRBJ2-3,-,TRBV28,-,CASSVGPRKSTDTQYF
TRBJ2-7,-,TRBV7-2,-,CASSPRADEQYF
TRBJ2-1,-,TRBV5-1,TRBD1,CASSLTSTGATYNEQFF
TRBJ1-4,-,TRBV28,-,CASSWPSAEQKLFF
TRBJ2-7,-,TRBV11-1,TRBD2,CASRSPLERGISYEQYF
TRBJ2-1,once,TRBV29-1,TRBD2,CSVGGGLALYNEQFF
TRBJ1-6,-,TRBV7-9,TRBD1,CASSLARGLHSPLHF
TRBJ1-2,-,TRBV5-1,-,CASSQLQGFDGYTF
-,-,TRBV21-1,-,CASSTIAGLVYEQYF
TRBJ1-1,-,TRBV7-9,-,CASSLMSKDTEAFF
TRBJ2-1,-,TRBV7-9,TRBD2,CASSFVPGLAAYNEQFF
TRBJ2-1,-,TRBV7-3,-,CASSSRTGRKGNEQFF
TRBJ2-3,-,TRBV4-3,-,CASSQRPGSPDTQYF
TRBJ2-1,-,TRBV19,-,CASSNRVPPYNEQFF
TRBJ2-5,few,TRBV7-8,-,CASSLRVGYQETQYF
TRBJ2-1,once,TRBV28,TRBD1,CASSRTGTGGGEQFF
TRBJ2-7,-,TRBV11-2,TRBD2,CASSLFGTSGAYEQYF
TRBJ2-1,-,TRBV11-2,TRBD1,CASSLRDRGSYNEQFF
TRBJ2-1,-,TRBV2,-,CASSDLYDHNEQFF
TRBJ2-2,-,TRBV9,TRBD2,CASSVVAAGVNTGELFF
TRBJ2-3,once,TRBV2,-,CASRVWGAWESGTDTQYF
TRBJ2-1,once,TRBV11-3,TRBD2,CASSPGSGRSYNEQFF
TRBJ1-5,-,TRBV30,-,CAWSGQNNQPQHF
TRBJ2-3,-,TRBV6-5,-,CASSRGTRATDTQYF
TRBJ1-1,-,TRBV5-1,-,CASSTGDKVAEAFF
TRBJ1-1,few,TRBV9,-,CASSVVVNTEAFF
TRBJ1-1,once,TRBV7-2,-,CASSLTGVSGGEAFF
TRBJ2-3,-,TRBV11-2,-,CASSLASAGSTDTQYF